Detailed here is one T cell receptor beta chain. Its antigen is not identified. The limits of the CDR3 on the DNA are not certain, so only TCRdb's listed CDR3 is given. The germline gives CDR1 SGHAT, CDR2 FQNNGV. With termini counted, the CDR3 has 13 amino acids. The TCR beta profiling, which covered VDJ combination and CDR3 sequence, was carried out using genomic DNA as the template. TCRdb processed the reads anew with MiXCR; each CDR3 protein has one entry. This table has some 410,000 distinct CDR3 sequences, 60% to 80% appearing once. This entry comes from a study of CD8+CD57+ T cells in acquired aplastic anemia. Study-level background: Roughly 3 ug was the average amount of DNA from sorted CD4+ and CD8+ cells. Notes on the study in general: No significant difference in CD8+ Simpson's diversity was found between patients and controls. Both patients and controls carried the same twenty-nine CD8+ CDR3 sequences.

This sequence originates from a human donor in good health, serving as a control. This chain connects TRBV11-2 to TRBJ2-2; the D segment call TRBD1 is taken from the table without a DNA check. The specimen sequenced was sorted CD4+, CD8+, or CD8+CD57+ T cells (not recorded which) from PBMCs. The CDR3 is CATGQGLERELFF.